This T cell receptor beta chain comes out of a study of Ad26.COV2.S vaccination and SARS-CoV-2 variants. Sequencing used immunoSEQ multiplex PCR; TCRdb keeps in-frame clones, though not all of them. The sample yields 360,000 or so clones, around 91% seen once. Germline V gene lookup returns CDR1 KGHSH and CDR2 LQKENI. Trimming removed 3 bases at V and 2 bases at J, with 10 bases between. The CDR3 is made up of 14 amino acids. Treatment denoted: 15 to 20 received Ad26.COV2.S at low or high dose, single or two shots; 5 received placebo; per-sample allocation not given. Following the first vaccine or placebo injection, samples were taken on day 63.

The sequencing here drew on peripheral blood, taken in a trial of Ad26.COV2.S vaccine versus placebo. This chain uses TRBV18 with TRBJ1-2; no clear D gene. The receptor's source is a person aged 18-60 years who received the Ad26.COV2.S COVID-19 vaccine or a placebo. Here the CDR3 DNA reads TGTGCCAGCTCACCCAACGCCGACAACTATGGCTACACCTTC. It codes for CASSPNADNYGYTF.